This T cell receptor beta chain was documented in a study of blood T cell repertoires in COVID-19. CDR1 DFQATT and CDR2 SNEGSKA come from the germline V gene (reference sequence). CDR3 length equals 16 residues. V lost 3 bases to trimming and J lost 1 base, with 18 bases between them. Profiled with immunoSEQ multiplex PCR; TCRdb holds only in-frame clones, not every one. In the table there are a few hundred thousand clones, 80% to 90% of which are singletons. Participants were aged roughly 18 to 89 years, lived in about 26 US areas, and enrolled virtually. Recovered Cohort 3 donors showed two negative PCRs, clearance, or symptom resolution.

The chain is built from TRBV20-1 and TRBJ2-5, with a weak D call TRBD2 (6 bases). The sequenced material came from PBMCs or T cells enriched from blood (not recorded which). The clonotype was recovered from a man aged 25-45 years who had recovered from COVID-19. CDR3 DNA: TGCAGTGCTAGTCTGGGGACCATAGCGGCCCAAGAGACCCAGTACTTC. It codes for CSASLGTIAAQETQYF.